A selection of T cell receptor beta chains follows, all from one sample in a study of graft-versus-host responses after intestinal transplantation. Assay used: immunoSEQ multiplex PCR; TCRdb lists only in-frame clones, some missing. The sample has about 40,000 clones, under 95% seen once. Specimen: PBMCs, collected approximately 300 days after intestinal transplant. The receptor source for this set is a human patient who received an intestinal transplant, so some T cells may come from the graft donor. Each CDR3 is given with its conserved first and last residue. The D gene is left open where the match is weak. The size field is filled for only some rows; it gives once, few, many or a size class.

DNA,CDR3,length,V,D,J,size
TGTGCCACTCCGGACAGGGTGATTTCTGGCACAGATACGCAGTATTTT,CATPDRVISGTDTQYF,16,TRBV2,TRBD1,TRBJ2-3,NA
TGCAGCGCCCGCGAGGGATATAATTCACCCCTCCACTTT,CSAREGYNSPLHF,13,TRBV29-1,NA,TRBJ1-6,NA
TGCGCCAGCAGCTTGATCGGGGTTGCAGATACGCAGTATTTT,CASSLIGVADTQYF,14,TRBV5-1,NA,TRBJ2-3,NA
TGCGCCAGCAGCTTGGGACAGGGGGCTGGCTACACCTTC,CASSLGQGAGYTF,13,TRBV5-1,TRBD1,TRBJ1-2,NA
TGTGCCAGCAGTCACACTCTCACAGATACGCAGTATTTT,CASSHTLTDTQYF,13,TRBV6-6,NA,TRBJ2-3,NA
TGCGCCAGCAGCGAACTAGCGGGGGATTGGGGAACAGATACGCAGTATTTT,CASSELAGDWGTDTQYF,17,TRBV5-1,TRBD2,TRBJ2-3,NA
TGTGCCAGTAGCTCCGGGACAGGGGGAGGGGAGACCCAGTACTTC,CASSSGTGGGETQYF,15,TRBV19,TRBD1,TRBJ2-5,NA
TGCAGCGCGGCGCAGCGGGGGGAGCAGTTCTTC,CSAAQRGEQFF,11,TRBV29-1,TRBD2,TRBJ2-1,NA
TGCGCCAGCAGTGAGTCGTCGGGCTCCTTCGGGTTC,CASSESSGSFGF,12,TRBV10-1,NA,TRBJ2-7,NA
TGTGCCAGCAGTTCTACCCCGAAGGGAGGCAATCAGCCCCAGCATTTT,CASSSTPKGGNQPQHF,16,TRBV6-5,NA,TRBJ1-5,NA
TGTGCCAGCAGTGAAGAAGAGGGCGGGGGCAATCAGCCCCAGCATTTT,CASSEEEGGGNQPQHF,16,TRBV6-1,NA,TRBJ1-5,NA
TGTGCCAGCAGCTTAAGCCGACTAGCGGGAGGCACAGATACGCAGTATTTT,CASSLSRLAGGTDTQYF,17,TRBV7-9,TRBD2,TRBJ2-3,NA
TGTGCCAGCAGTGAACGGGACAGGGGGAGTTCACCCCTCCACTTT,CASSERDRGSSPLHF,15,TRBV6-1,TRBD1,TRBJ1-6,NA
TGTGCCACCAGAGCAACTAATGAAAAACTGTTTTTT,CATRATNEKLFF,12,TRBV2,NA,TRBJ1-4,few
TGCGCCAGCAGCTTAAAAAGGGGCTTGAATGAAAAACTGTTTTTT,CASSLKRGLNEKLFF,15,TRBV5-1,NA,TRBJ1-4,NA
TGTGCCAGCAGATCCAGCTCTGGGGCCAACGTCCTGACTTTC,CASRSSSGANVLTF,14,TRBV25-1,NA,TRBJ2-6,NA
TGCGCCAGCAGTGCGAAGGACAGAATCAAGGGTTCACCCCTCCACTTT,CASSAKDRIKGSPLHF,16,TRBV10-2,NA,TRBJ1-6,NA
TGTGCCAGCAGTGTAAATTGGGGGGTTGGCGGGGAGCTGTTTTTT,CASSVNWGVGGELFF,15,TRBV2,NA,TRBJ2-2,NA
TGCGCCAGCAGCTTGGACGGGACTAGGGGGCATGAGCAGTTCTTC,CASSLDGTRGHEQFF,15,TRBV5-1,NA,TRBJ2-1,NA
TGTGCCAGCCGAAGGGACTTCGCAGAGACCCAGTACTTC,CASRRDFAETQYF,13,TRBV6-5,NA,TRBJ2-5,NA
TGTGCCATAGGGTATGGGGATAATTCACCCCTCCACTTT,CAIGYGDNSPLHF,13,TRBV10-3,NA,TRBJ1-6,few
TGTGCCAGCAGTGGGACTCATACCTACGAGCAGTACTTC,CASSGTHTYEQYF,13,TRBV6-1,NA,TRBJ2-7,NA
TGTGCCACCAGCAGAGATGGGCACAGTCTGTCCTACGAGCAGTACTTC,CATSRDGHSLSYEQYF,16,TRBV15,NA,TRBJ2-7,NA
TGCGCCAGCAGCCAAGATCCGGCAGGAAACTTTGAAGCTTTCTTT,CASSQDPAGNFEAFF,15,TRBV4-1,NA,TRBJ1-1,NA
TGTGCCAGCAGCCAGAGCGCAACTATGAGGAGAGATACGCAGTATTTT,CASSQSATMRRDTQYF,16,TRBV9,NA,TRBJ2-3,NA
TGTGCCAGCAGCTTCCTGAACACTGAAGCTTTCTTT,CASSFLNTEAFF,12,TRBV11-2,NA,TRBJ1-1,NA
TGTGCCAGCAGTGTTCTTCCAAATCAGCCCCAGCATTTT,CASSVLPNQPQHF,13,TRBV2,NA,TRBJ1-5,NA
TGTGCCAGCAGCGTAGCTACTCGGGGGGGATTTTATGGCTACACCTTC,CASSVATRGGFYGYTF,16,TRBV9,NA,TRBJ1-2,NA
TGTGCCAGCAGCGTAGGGGGACAGGCGTTCTACGAGCAGTACTTC,CASSVGGQAFYEQYF,15,TRBV9,TRBD1,TRBJ2-7,NA
TGTGCCAGCAGCGTCCCAGGGAACTATGGCTACACCTTC,CASSVPGNYGYTF,13,TRBV9,NA,TRBJ1-2,once
TGTGCCAGCAGTTTTCCTATGGCCAAATCCTACGAGCAGTACTTC,CASSFPMAKSYEQYF,15,TRBV7-2,NA,TRBJ2-7,NA
TGTGCCTGGAGCCAAGCCATAATCAGCCCCCAGCATTTT,CAWSQAIISPQHF,13,TRBV30,NA,TRBJ1-5,NA
TGTGCCACCAGCAGTTCGGGGCAGGCCTCCTACGAGCAGTACTTC,CATSSSGQASYEQYF,15,TRBV15,NA,TRBJ2-7,NA
TGTGCCAGCTCATTAACGCAGGGGAGTCGCGAAAAACTGTTTTTT,CASSLTQGSREKLFF,15,TRBV18,NA,TRBJ1-4,NA
TGCAGCGTGGCCCCCGGGGTCAACACCGGGGAGCTGTTTTTT,CSVAPGVNTGELFF,14,TRBV29-1,NA,TRBJ2-2,NA
TGTGCAAGTCGCTTAGTCATGGGGGGGCGGAAACTCTACGAGCAGTACTTC,CASRLVMGGRKLYEQYF,17,TRBV12-2,NA,TRBJ2-7,NA
TGCAGCGTTGATTCGGACAGTATCCTGGTGGGCTATGGCTACACCTTC,CSVDSDSILVGYGYTF,16,TRBV29-1,NA,TRBJ1-2,NA
TGTGCCAGCAAGGACAGGGAAGATTCACCCCTCCACTTT,CASKDREDSPLHF,13,TRBV2,TRBD1,TRBJ1-6,NA
TGTGCCAGCAGCTCCGGGGGGGCCGGGGAGCTGTTTTTT,CASSSGGAGELFF,13,TRBV7-2,TRBD2,TRBJ2-2,NA
TGTGCCAGCAGCTTATCTGGGTTTAATGAAAAACTGTTTTTT,CASSLSGFNEKLFF,14,TRBV7-9,NA,TRBJ1-4,NA
TGTGCCAGCAGTTACGGAGGGCCGAACACTGAAGCTTTCTTT,CASSYGGPNTEAFF,14,TRBV6-6,NA,TRBJ1-1,NA
TGTGCCAGCAGCTCACCCTTGTTAGCTAGCACAGATACGCAGTATTTT,CASSSPLLASTDTQYF,16,TRBV5-6,NA,TRBJ2-3,NA
TGTGCCAGCAGCACCCGACTAGCGGGAGTGTCTCAAGAGACCCAGTACTTC,CASSTRLAGVSQETQYF,17,TRBV21-1,NA,TRBJ2-5,NA
TGCGCCAGCAGCCAAATTGTCGACACTGAAGCTTTCTTT,CASSQIVDTEAFF,13,TRBV4-1,NA,TRBJ1-1,NA
TGTGCCAGCAGCGTTAGCGGGAGCTCCTACGAGCAGTACTTC,CASSVSGSSYEQYF,14,TRBV11-3,TRBD2,TRBJ2-7,NA
TGTGCCAGCAGCTTGGGGCAGGGACGGGAAAAACTGTTTTTT,CASSLGQGREKLFF,14,TRBV5-6,NA,TRBJ1-4,once
TGTGCCACCTGGACTTTTTTTTCCCACAAAACAGATACGCAGTATTTT,CATWTFFSHKTDTQYF,16,TRBV10-3,NA,TRBJ2-3,NA
TGTGCCAGCAACTGGGACAGATACACCGGGGAGCTGTTTTTT,CASNWDRYTGELFF,14,TRBV2,TRBD1,TRBJ2-2,NA
TGTGCCAGCAGCCCCCATTATAGCAATCAGCCCCAGCATTTT,CASSPHYSNQPQHF,14,TRBV11-3,NA,TRBJ1-5,NA
TGCGCCAGCAGCTTGAATGGGGGAAAACTGTTTTTT,CASSLNGGKLFF,12,TRBV5-1,NA,TRBJ1-4,few
TGTGCCAGCAGTTTATCGGGGGGCACTGAAGCTTTCTTT,CASSLSGGTEAFF,13,TRBV27,NA,TRBJ1-1,once
TGTGCCAGCAGTGACAGGGGGCCCTACGAGCAGTACTTC,CASSDRGPYEQYF,13,TRBV2,TRBD1,TRBJ2-7,NA
TGTGCCAGCAGCCGGACAGGGCAGAAGACCCAGTACTTC,CASSRTGQKTQYF,13,TRBV7-2,TRBD1,TRBJ2-5,NA
TGTGCCAGCAGTGAGGCGAGGCCATCCTACGAGCAGTACTTC,CASSEARPSYEQYF,14,TRBV6-1,NA,TRBJ2-7,NA
TGTGCCAGCAGCGTTGCTGAGACCACTACCGGGGAGCTGTTTTTT,CASSVAETTTGELFF,15,TRBV9,NA,TRBJ2-2,NA
TGTGCCAGCAGTGAAAGGCCCGGGACCGGGACACGGAGCAATCAGCCCCAGCATTTT,CASSERPGTGTRSNQPQHF,19,TRBV6-1,NA,TRBJ1-5,NA
TGTGCCAGCACCGGTAAGCTCCCCCCCTGGGCTTTCTTT,CASTGKLPPWAFF,13,TRBV6-1,NA,TRBJ1-1,NA